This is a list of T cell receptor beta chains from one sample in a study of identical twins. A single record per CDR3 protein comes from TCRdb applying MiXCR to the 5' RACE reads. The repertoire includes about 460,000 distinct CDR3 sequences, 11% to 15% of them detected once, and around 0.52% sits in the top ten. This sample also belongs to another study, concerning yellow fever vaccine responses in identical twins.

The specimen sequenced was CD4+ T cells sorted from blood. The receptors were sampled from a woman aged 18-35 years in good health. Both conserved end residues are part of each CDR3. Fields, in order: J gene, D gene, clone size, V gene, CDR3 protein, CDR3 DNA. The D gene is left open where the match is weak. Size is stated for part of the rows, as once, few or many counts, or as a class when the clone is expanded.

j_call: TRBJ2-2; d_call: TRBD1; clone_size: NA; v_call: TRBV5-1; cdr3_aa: CARGSRGLCGELLF; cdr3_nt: TGCGCCAGGGGCTCCAGGGGGCTCTGCGGGGAGCTGCTTTTT
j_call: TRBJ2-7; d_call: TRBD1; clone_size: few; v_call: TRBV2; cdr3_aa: CASRKGQGVDLEQYF; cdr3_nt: TGTGCCAGCAGAAAGGGACAGGGGGTTGACCTCGAGCAGTACTTC
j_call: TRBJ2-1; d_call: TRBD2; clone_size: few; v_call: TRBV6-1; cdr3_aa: CASRNMGRPGGEQFF; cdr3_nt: TGTGCCAGCAGAAACATGGGACGGCCGGGGGGTGAGCAGTTCTTC
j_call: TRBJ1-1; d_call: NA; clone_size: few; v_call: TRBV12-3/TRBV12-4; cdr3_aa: CASSFGGSRNTEAFF; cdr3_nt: TGTGCCAGCAGTTTTGGGGGGAGTCGGAACACTGAAGCTTTCTTT
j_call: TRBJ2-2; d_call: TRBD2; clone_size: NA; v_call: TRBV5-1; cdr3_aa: CASVQAGNTGELFF; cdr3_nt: TGCGCCAGCGTGCAAGCGGGAAACACCGGGGAGCTGTTTTTT
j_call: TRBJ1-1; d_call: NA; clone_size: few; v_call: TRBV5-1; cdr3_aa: CASSLPPGTREGTEAFF; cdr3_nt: TGCGCCAGCAGCCTACCTCCGGGGACCCGAGAAGGGACTGAAGCTTTCTTT
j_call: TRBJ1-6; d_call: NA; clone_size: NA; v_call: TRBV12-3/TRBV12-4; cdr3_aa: CASSPPGHNSPLHF; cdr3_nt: TGTGCCAGCAGCCCCCCGGGACATAATTCACCCCTCCACTTT
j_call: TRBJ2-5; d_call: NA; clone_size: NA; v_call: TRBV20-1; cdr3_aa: CSARGSGVQETQYF; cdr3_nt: TGCAGTGCTAGAGGGAGCGGAGTCCAAGAGACCCAGTACTTC
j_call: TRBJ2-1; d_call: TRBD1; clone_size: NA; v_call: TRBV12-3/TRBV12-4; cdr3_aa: CASSLRQGAQNEQFF; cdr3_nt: TGTGCCAGCAGTTTAAGACAGGGGGCGCAGAATGAGCAGTTCTTC
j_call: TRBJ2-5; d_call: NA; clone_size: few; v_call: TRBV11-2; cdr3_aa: CASSPIIQETQYF; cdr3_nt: TGTGCCAGCAGCCCAATTATCCAAGAGACCCAGTACTTC
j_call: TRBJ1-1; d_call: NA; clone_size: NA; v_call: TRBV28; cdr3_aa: CASCGQSLRAFF; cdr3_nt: TGTGCCAGCTGTGGACAATCCCTCCGGGCTTTCTTT
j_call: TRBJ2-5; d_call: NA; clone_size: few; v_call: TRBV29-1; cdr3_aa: CSVVAGSETQYF; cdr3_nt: TGCAGCGTTGTAGCTGGGTCCGAGACCCAGTACTTC
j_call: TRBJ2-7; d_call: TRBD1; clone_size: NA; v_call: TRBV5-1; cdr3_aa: CASSNGQGGGEQYF; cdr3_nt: TGCGCCAGCAGCAATGGACAGGGCGGAGGCGAGCAGTACTTC
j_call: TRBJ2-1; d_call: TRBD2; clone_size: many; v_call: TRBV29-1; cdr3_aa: CSVGREEGKSVEQFF; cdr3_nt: TGCAGCGTTGGCCGGGAGGAGGGGAAATCTGTTGAGCAGTTCTTC
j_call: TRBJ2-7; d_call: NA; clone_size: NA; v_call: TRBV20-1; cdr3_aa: CSARDLFGPGNQYF; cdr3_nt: NA
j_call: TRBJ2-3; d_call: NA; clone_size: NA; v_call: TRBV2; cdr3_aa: CASIGDTDTQYF; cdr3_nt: TGTGCCAGCATAGGGGACACAGATACGCAGTATTTT
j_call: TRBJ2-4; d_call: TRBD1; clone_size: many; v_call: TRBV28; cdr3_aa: CASSPRQGRAKNIQYF; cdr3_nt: TGTGCCAGCAGTCCAAGACAGGGAAGGGCCAAAAACATTCAGTACTTC
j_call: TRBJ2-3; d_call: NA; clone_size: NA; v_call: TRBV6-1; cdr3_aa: CASTNDGGTDTQYF; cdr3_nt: TGTGCCAGCACCAACGACGGGGGCACAGATACGCAGTATTTT
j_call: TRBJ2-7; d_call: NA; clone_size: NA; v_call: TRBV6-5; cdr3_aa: CASSYHSLREQYF; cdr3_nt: TGTGCCAGCAGTTATCACAGCTTACGGGAGCAGTACTTC
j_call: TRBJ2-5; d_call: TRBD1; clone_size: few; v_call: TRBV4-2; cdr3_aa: CASSQATPIKTGFVETQYF; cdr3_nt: TGTGCCAGCAGCCAAGCGACCCCCATAAAGACAGGGTTCGTAGAGACCCAGTACTTC
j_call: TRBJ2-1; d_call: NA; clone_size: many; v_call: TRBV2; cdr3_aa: CATRVGVGPYNEQFF; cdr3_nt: TGTGCCACCAGAGTTGGAGTAGGCCCTTACAATGAGCAGTTCTTC
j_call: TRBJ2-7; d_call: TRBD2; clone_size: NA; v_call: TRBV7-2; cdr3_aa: CASSLGASGTGYEQYF; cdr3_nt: TGTGCCAGCAGCTTAGGGGCTAGCGGGACCGGATACGAGCAGTACTTC
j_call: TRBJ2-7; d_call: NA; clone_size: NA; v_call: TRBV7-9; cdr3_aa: CASSLALPGSEQYF; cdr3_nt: TGTGCCAGCAGCTTAGCGCTCCCAGGGAGTGAGCAGTACTTC
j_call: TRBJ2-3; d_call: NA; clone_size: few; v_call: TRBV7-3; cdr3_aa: CASSLNPPGALTDTQYF; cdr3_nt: TGTGCCAGCAGCTTAAACCCCCCAGGGGCTTTAACAGATACGCAGTATTTT
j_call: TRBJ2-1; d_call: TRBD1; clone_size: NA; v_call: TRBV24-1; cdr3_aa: CATSDRTGGNNEQFF; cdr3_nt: TGTGCCACCAGTGACAGGACAGGGGGCAACAATGAGCAGTTCTTC
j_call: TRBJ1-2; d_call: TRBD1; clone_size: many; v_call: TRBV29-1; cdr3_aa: CSVGETGKGYTF; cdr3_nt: TGCAGCGTTGGGGAGACAGGGAAGGGCTACACCTTC
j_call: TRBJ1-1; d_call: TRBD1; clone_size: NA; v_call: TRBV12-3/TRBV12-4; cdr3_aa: CASRGQGTTPGAFF; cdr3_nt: TGTGCCAGCAGGGGACAGGGAACTACGCCGGGAGCTTTCTTT
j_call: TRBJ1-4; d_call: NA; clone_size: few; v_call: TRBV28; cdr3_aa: CASSLWTRRREKLFF; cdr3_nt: TGTGCCAGCAGTTTGTGGACAAGGAGGAGGGAAAAACTGTTTTTT
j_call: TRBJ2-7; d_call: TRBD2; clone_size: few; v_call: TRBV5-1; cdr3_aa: CASSLPSGGAAVYEQYF; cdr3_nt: TGCGCCAGCAGCTTACCTAGCGGGGGGGCCGCGGTCTACGAGCAGTACTTC
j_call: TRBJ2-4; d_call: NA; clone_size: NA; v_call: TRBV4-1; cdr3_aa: CASSQGAGKNIQYF; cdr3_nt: TGCGCCAGCAGCCAAGGGGCAGGGAAAAACATTCAGTACTTC
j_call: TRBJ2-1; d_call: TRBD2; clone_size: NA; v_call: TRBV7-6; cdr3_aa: CASSLAGLADNEQFF; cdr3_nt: TGTGCCAGCAGCTTAGCGGGACTAGCGGACAATGAGCAGTTCTTC
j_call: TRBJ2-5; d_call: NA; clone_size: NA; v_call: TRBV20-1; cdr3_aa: CSARLDTFQETQYF; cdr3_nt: TGCAGTGCTAGACTCGACACATTCCAAGAGACCCAGTACTTC
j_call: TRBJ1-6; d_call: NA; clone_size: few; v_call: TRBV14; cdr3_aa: CASSQDGRDSSPLHF; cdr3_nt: TGTGCCAGCAGCCAAGATGGCAGGGATTCCTCACCCCTCCACTTT
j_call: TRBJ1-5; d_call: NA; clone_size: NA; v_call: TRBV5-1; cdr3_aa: CASSFTGDHSNQPQHF; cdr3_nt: TGCGCCAGCAGCTTTACGGGAGATCATAGCAATCAGCCCCAGCATTTT
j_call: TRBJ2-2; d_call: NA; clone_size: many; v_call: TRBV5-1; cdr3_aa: CASSLVINTGELFF; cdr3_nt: TGCGCCAGCAGCTTGGTCATTAACACCGGGGAGCTGTTTTTT
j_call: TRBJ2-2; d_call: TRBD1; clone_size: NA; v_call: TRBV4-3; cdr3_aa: CASSQGGTGYTGELFF; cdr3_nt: TGCGCCAGCAGCCAAGGCGGGACAGGGTACACCGGGGAGCTGTTTTTT
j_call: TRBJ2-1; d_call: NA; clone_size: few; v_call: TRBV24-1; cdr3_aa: CATSDAASGWEAEQFF; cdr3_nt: TGTGCCACCAGTGATGCGGCAAGCGGCTGGGAGGCTGAGCAGTTCTTC
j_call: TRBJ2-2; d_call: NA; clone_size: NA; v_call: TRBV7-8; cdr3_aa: CASSLRWELVGELFF; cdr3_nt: TGTGCCAGCAGCTTACGGTGGGAGCTGGTCGGGGAGCTGTTTTTT
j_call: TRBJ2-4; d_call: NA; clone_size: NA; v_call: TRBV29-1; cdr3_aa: CSVPGTTKDIQYF; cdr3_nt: TGCAGCGTCCCCGGGACGACTAAGGACATTCAGTACTTC
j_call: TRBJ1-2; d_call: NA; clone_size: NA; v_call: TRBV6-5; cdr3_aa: CASSYSRTERYGYTF; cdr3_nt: TGTGCCAGCAGTTACTCGAGGACAGAACGATATGGCTACACCTTC
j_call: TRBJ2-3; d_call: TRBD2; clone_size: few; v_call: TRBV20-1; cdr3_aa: CSARTSGGPGSQSGTQYF; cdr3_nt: TGCAGTGCCCGGACTAGCGGGGGGCCTGGGTCCCAATCCGGCACGCAGTATTTT
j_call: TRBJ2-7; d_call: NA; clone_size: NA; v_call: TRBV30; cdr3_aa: CAWSVRAGEQYF; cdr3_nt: TGTGCCTGGAGTGTGCGGGCCGGCGAGCAGTACTTC
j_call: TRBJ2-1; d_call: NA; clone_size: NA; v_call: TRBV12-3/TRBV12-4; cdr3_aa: CASSLRTVAQFF; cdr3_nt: TGTGCCAGCAGTTTAAGGACAGTGGCGCAGTTCTTC